Shown below are 2 T cell receptor beta chains from a single sample sequenced in a study of cytomegalovirus exposure and HLA in healthy donors. The method was immunoSEQ multiplex PCR; TCRdb's version includes in-frame clones alone and lacks a portion of them. There are some 69,000 clones in the sample; 85% to 95% occur only once, and around 4.5% lies in the top ten. The specimen was PBMCs. These receptor sequences come from a man between 18 and 35 years old in good health and CMV-seropositive.

This chain links TRBV27 with TRBJ1-5; D remains unclear. This CDR3 region has 14 residues. CDR1 is MNHEY and CDR2 is SMNVEV in the germline V gene (reference sequence). Trimming removed 3 bases from V and 5 bases from J, with 11 bases in between. CDR3 residues: CASSFAGPDQPQHF. CDR3 bases: TGTGCCAGCAGTTTTGCAGGTCCCGATCAGCCCCAGCATTTT.

The chain uses TRBV11-3 and TRBJ1-6; 7 bases are a match to TRBD1. The CDR3 has 13 residues. Trimming took 5 bases from V and 10 from J; bases not matched to a gene: 5. Germline CDR1 reads SGHNT; CDR2 reads YENEEA. CDR3 sequence (DNA): TGTGCCAGCAGCGACAGGGTCGGCTCACCCCTCCACTTT. Its translation: CASSDRVGSPLHF.